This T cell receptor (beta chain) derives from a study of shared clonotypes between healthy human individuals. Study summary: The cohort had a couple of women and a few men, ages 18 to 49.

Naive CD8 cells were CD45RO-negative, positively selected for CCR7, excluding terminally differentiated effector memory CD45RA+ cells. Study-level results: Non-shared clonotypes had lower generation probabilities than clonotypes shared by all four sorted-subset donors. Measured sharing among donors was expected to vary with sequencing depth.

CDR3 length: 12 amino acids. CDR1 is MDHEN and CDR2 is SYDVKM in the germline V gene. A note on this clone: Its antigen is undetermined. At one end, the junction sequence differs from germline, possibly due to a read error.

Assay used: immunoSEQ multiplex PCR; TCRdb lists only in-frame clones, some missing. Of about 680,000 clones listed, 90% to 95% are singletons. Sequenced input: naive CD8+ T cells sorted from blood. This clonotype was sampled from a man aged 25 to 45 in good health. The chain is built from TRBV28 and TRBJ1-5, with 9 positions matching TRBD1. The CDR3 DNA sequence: TGTGCCAGCAGTAACAGGGGGCGGCCCTCGGATTTT. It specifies CASSNRGRPSDF.